A selection of T cell receptor beta chains follows, all from one sample in a study of cytomegalovirus exposure and HLA in healthy donors. Clones were sequenced by immunoSEQ multiplex PCR, and TCRdb holds only the in-frame ones, with some missing. The sample's table shows 55,000 to 75,000 clones. The specimen sequenced was PBMCs. The source is a male donor in good health and CMV-seronegative. CDR3s include the opening cysteine and the closing phenylalanine or tryptophan. D genes are given only for firm matches.

V gene,J gene,D gene,CDR3 DNA,CDR3 protein
TRBV6-1,TRBJ2-5,TRBD1,TGTGCCAGCACGACAGGGAGAGGGGAGACCCAGTACTTC,CASTTGRGETQYF
TRBV5-1,TRBJ2-7,TRBD2,TGCGCCAGCAGCCCCGGGTCCTCGAGAGCGGGAGGTCAAGAGCAGTACTTC,CASSPGSSRAGGQEQYF
TRBV6-1,TRBJ1-2,NA,TGTGCCAGCAGTGGAGGGGGGGCAACGGATGGAAGCTATGGCTACACCTTC,CASSGGGATDGSYGYTF
TRBV10-3,TRBJ2-3,TRBD2,TGTGCCATCAGTGGAGTAGCGGGAGGGGGAGATACGCAGTATTTT,CAISGVAGGGDTQYF
TRBV7-2,TRBJ1-2,NA,TGTGCCAGCAGCTTAGTGACAGCCTTCTTTAACTATGGCTACACCTTC,CASSLVTAFFNYGYTF
TRBV2,TRBJ2-7,TRBD2,TGTGCCAGCAGCGAAGAGGCTAGCGGGAGCTCCGAGCAGTACTTC,CASSEEASGSSEQYF
TRBV21-1,TRBJ2-5,NA,TGTGCCAGCAGCAAAGCGTGGGACTCCCAAGAGACCCAGTACTTC,CASSKAWDSQETQYF
TRBV7-2,TRBJ2-7,NA,TGTGCCAGCAGCGACACCAACTACGAGCAGTACTTC,CASSDTNYEQYF
TRBV19,TRBJ2-2,TRBD1,TGTGCCAGTATCCCGGGACAGGGGGCAGGCGGGGAGCTGTTTTTT,CASIPGQGAGGELFF
TRBV28,TRBJ2-3,NA,TGTGCCAGCAGGTCCAGGGGTAGCACAGATAAGCAGTATTTT,CASRSRGSTDKQYF
TRBV5-1,TRBJ2-3,TRBD2,TGCGCCAGCAGCGCCCTCCTAGCGGGGGGGCCCACAGATACGCAGTATTTT,CASSALLAGGPTDTQYF
TRBV19,TRBJ1-6,NA,TGTGCCAGTAGTATTTACCCAGGGAGGGGATTCAATTCACCCCTCCACTTT,CASSIYPGRGFNSPLHF
TRBV30,TRBJ2-2,NA,TGTGCCTGGAGTGTCGACACTTCCACCGGGGAGCTGTTTTTT,CAWSVDTSTGELFF
TRBV5-1,TRBJ2-1,TRBD1,TGCGCCAGCAGCTTGGACCCCGGGACAGACTACAATGAGCAGTTCTTC,CASSLDPGTDYNEQFF
TRBV7-9,TRBJ1-4,NA,TGTGCCAGCAGCTTAGTAGAGTCGTCTAATGAAAAACTGTTTTTT,CASSLVESSNEKLFF
TRBV6-6,TRBJ1-5,NA,TGTGCCAGCAGTGATGGAGGAGTGGGCAATCAGCCCCAGCATTTT,CASSDGGVGNQPQHF
TRBV15,TRBJ2-1,NA,TGTGCCACCAGCAGAGCTCAGGGCTTCGAAGAGCAGTTCTTC,CATSRAQGFEEQFF
TRBV9,TRBJ1-1,NA,TGTGCCAGCAGCCGGAACGACGGGAGGACTGAAGCTTTCTTT,CASSRNDGRTEAFF
TRBV2,TRBJ2-1,TRBD2,TGTGCCAGCAGTGGTGCCGGGAGGAATGAGCAGTTCTTC,CASSGAGRNEQFF
TRBV7-9,TRBJ2-1,NA,TGTGCCAGCGAGCAGGGCCATGGGATCAATGAGCAGTTCTTC,CASEQGHGINEQFF
TRBV30,TRBJ2-2,NA,TGTGCCTGGTACCGGGGTGCCGGGGAGCTGTTTTTT,CAWYRGAGELFF
TRBV7-9,TRBJ1-1,NA,TGTGCCAGCAGCTTAGGTTCAGGGGCGAGCACTGAAGCTTTCTTT,CASSLGSGASTEAFF
TRBV4-1,TRBJ2-3,TRBD1,TGCGCCAGCAGCCAAGACCGGACAGGGTTTCTTGGCACAGATACGCAGTATTTT,CASSQDRTGFLGTDTQYF
TRBV18,TRBJ1-4,NA,TGTGCCAGCTCACCAACCTCAGGGGCAACTAATGAAAAACTGTTTTTT,CASSPTSGATNEKLFF
TRBV30,TRBJ1-2,NA,TGTGCCTGGAGTGGGGAGGGGGAGGATGGCTACACCTTC,CAWSGEGEDGYTF
TRBV5-4,TRBJ2-2,NA,TGTGCCAGCAACCCGACTCCATCGAACACCGGGGAGCTGTTTTTT,CASNPTPSNTGELFF
TRBV19,TRBJ2-3,NA,TGTGCCAGTAGGGGGCAGAGCACAGATACGCAGTATTTT,CASRGQSTDTQYF
TRBV5-6,TRBJ2-2,TRBD2,TGTGCCAGCAGCTCCGCCATAGCGGGAACAAACACCGGGGAGCTGTTTTTT,CASSSAIAGTNTGELFF
TRBV2,TRBJ2-3,TRBD2,TGTGCCAGCGCTAGCGGGGTGAGCACAGATACGCAGTATTTT,CASASGVSTDTQYF
TRBV29-1,TRBJ2-7,TRBD1,TGCAGCGCCCGGGGACAGGGGGCCTACGAGCAGTACTTC,CSARGQGAYEQYF
TRBV19,TRBJ2-3,TRBD2,TGTGCCAGTAGTATAGTACCCCTTGGACTAGCGGGTACCATCACAGATACGCAGTATTTT,CASSIVPLGLAGTITDTQYF
TRBV7-2,TRBJ1-1,NA,TGTGCCAGCAGCTTCAAGCTCGGTAACACTGAAGCTTTCTTT,CASSFKLGNTEAFF
TRBV18,TRBJ2-7,TRBD2,TGTGCCAGCTCACCAAGGGGAGGGAGCCGTAAAATTCTCTCCTACGAGCAGTACTTC,CASSPRGGSRKILSYEQYF
TRBV10-3,TRBJ1-2,NA,TGTGCCATCAGTGAGACACTCTCCGGGACAAGAAACTATGGCTACACCTTC,CAISETLSGTRNYGYTF
TRBV6-6,TRBJ1-4,NA,TGTGCCAGCAGTTACGAGGTTGGCAGAAGGAAACTGTTTTTT,CASSYEVGRRKLFF
TRBV28,TRBJ2-7,NA,TGTGCCAGCAGTTCTATTTATTCGGGTCAGCTCGAGCAGTACTTC,CASSSIYSGQLEQYF
TRBV6-6,TRBJ2-7,NA,TGTGCCAGCAGCCAATCCACTCAGGGTCACGAGCAGTACTTC,CASSQSTQGHEQYF
TRBV7-2,TRBJ2-1,NA,TGTGCCAGCAGCTTTACGCGGGACAATGAGCAGTTCTTC,CASSFTRDNEQFF
TRBV19,TRBJ1-1,NA,TGTGCCGCAGCGTCAACGAACACTGAAGCTTTCTTT,CAAASTNTEAFF
TRBV7-9,TRBJ2-5,TRBD2,TGTGCCAGCAGCTTACTAGCGGGGGAGACCCAGTACTTC,CASSLLAGETQYF
TRBV28,TRBJ2-5,TRBD2,TGTGCCAGCAGTTTCCCGGGCACTAGCGGGTTCCAAGAGACCCAGTACTTC,CASSFPGTSGFQETQYF
TRBV30,TRBJ1-1,NA,TGTGCCTGGACACCCAGAACGGGTGTGGGTGAAGCTTTCTTT,CAWTPRTGVGEAFF
TRBV6-1,TRBJ1-1,NA,TGTGCCAGCAGTCCTACTCAGGGAAAGGATGAAGCTTTCTTT,CASSPTQGKDEAFF
TRBV7-2,TRBJ2-5,TRBD2,TGTGCCAGCAGCTTCCCCCGGGGGGACTTCCAAGAGACCCAGTACTTC,CASSFPRGDFQETQYF
TRBV11-2,TRBJ2-5,TRBD1,TGTGCCAGCAGCTGGACAGGGGGCAAACTTGTCCCCCAGTACTTC,CASSWTGGKLVPQYF
TRBV25-1,TRBJ2-2,NA,TGTGCCAGCACTTCAGGGAAGGATGTCGGGGAGCTGTTTTTT,CASTSGKDVGELFF
TRBV5-6,TRBJ2-3,TRBD2,TGTGCCAGCAGCTGGGGTGGGATTGGCGGGAGAGGCACAGATACGCAGTATTTT,CASSWGGIGGRGTDTQYF
TRBV7-2,TRBJ1-6,TRBD1,TGTGCCAGCAGCCCCGGGACAGGGGCCAATTCACCCCTCCACTTT,CASSPGTGANSPLHF
TRBV9,TRBJ2-5,TRBD1,TGTGCCAGCAGCGAGGACAGGGGGCTGGGGGAGACCCAGTACTTC,CASSEDRGLGETQYF
TRBV28,TRBJ1-1,TRBD1,TGTGCCAGCAGTTTAATTTCGTGGACAGGGGGCGTGGGCACTGAAGCTTTCTTT,CASSLISWTGGVGTEAFF
TRBV7-7,TRBJ2-3,NA,TGTGCTAGCAGCTCCACAGACCTCAGCACAGATACGCAGTATTTT,CASSSTDLSTDTQYF
TRBV29-1,TRBJ2-3,TRBD1,TGCAGCGCGACAGGGGGTTCTACAGATACGCAGTATTTT,CSATGGSTDTQYF
TRBV5-1,TRBJ1-4,NA,TGCGCCAGCAGCTTCAGGCAGGGCAATGAAAAACTGTTTTTT,CASSFRQGNEKLFF